A selection of T cell receptor beta chains follows, all from one sample in a study of regulatory T cells in long-lasting Graves disease. TCRdb recomputed calls from the multiplex PCR reads with MiXCR, one row per CDR3 protein. Here the sample spans about 660,000 distinct CDR3 sequences, about 32% being singletons. This sample comprised peripheral blood mononuclear cells (PBMCs), obtained when the disease was refractory, from a patient treated with antithyroid drugs. The receptor set was obtained from a female donor with Graves disease. The CDR3 runs from the conserved cysteine through the conserved F or W. A D gene is named only where the DNA matches it firmly. Rows give clone size only sometimes, using once, few, many, or a class for an expanded clone.

>NA|TRBJ2-1|TRBV9|TRBD1
TGTGCCAGCAGCGCATACTTGGACAGGAGAAATGAGCAGTTCTTC
CASSAYLDRRNEQFF
>NA|TRBJ2-3|TRBV6-9|TRBD2
TGTGCCAGCAGTTACTCTAGCCCGGGAGGTGATACGCAGTATTTT
CASSYSSPGGDTQYF
>many|TRBJ1-4|TRBV28|TRBD1
TGTGCCAGCAGGGGACAGGGACCCACAACTAATGAAAAACTGTTTTTT
CASRGQGPTTNEKLFF
>NA|TRBJ2-7|TRBV20-1|NA
TGCAGTGCCGTGGACAGATCCTACGAGCAGTACTTC
CSAVDRSYEQYF
>NA|TRBJ1-2|TRBV6-2/TRBV6-3|NA
TGTGCCAGCAGTTACTCCCTCGGGGACCTAAGATCGCGTGGCTACACCTTC
CASSYSLGDLRSRGYTF
>many|TRBJ2-5|TRBV7-2|NA
TGTGCCAGCAGCTTAGCGGATCGGCAGGGTGGGAGCCAAGAGACCCAGTACTTC
CASSLADRQGGSQETQYF
>NA|TRBJ2-2|TRBV6-1|NA
TGTGCCAGCAGCGGAATCCCTCGCGGCCTGAACACCGGGGAGCTGTTTTTT
CASSGIPRGLNTGELFF
>NA|TRBJ2-5|TRBV3-1|TRBD2
TGTGCCAGCAGCCATGGTCGGCGGGAGGGGGAGACCCAGTACTTC
CASSHGRREGETQYF
>NA|TRBJ2-2|TRBV5-1|NA
TGCGCCAGCAGCTTGGTCCTGGACAGGGAGCTGTTTTTT
CASSLVLDRELFF
>NA|TRBJ1-3|TRBV27|NA
TGTGCCAGCAGTGCGACAGGCCGCTGGCCTTTAAACACCATATATTTT
CASSATGRWPLNTIYF
>many|TRBJ1-2|TRBV12-3/TRBV12-4|TRBD1
TGTGCCAGCAGTTTAAGGGCGACAGGGAATGGCTACACCTTC
CASSLRATGNGYTF
>few|TRBJ2-7|TRBV20-1|TRBD2
TGCAGTGCTCAACCCGTACTAGCGGGAGGGCCGTACGAGCAGTACTTC
CSAQPVLAGGPYEQYF
>NA|TRBJ1-2|TRBV6-1|TRBD1
TGTGCCAGCAGTACCCTCGGACAGGGCGGCTATGGCTACACCTTC
CASSTLGQGGYGYTF
>NA|TRBJ1-4|TRBV9|TRBD1
TGTGCCAGCAGCGTAGGGGTCAGGGGGGGGGATGAAAAACTGTTTTTT
CASSVGVRGGDEKLFF
>many|TRBJ1-4|TRBV27|NA
TGTGCCAGCAGCTTAGTAAGAAATGAAAAACTGTTTTTT
CASSLVRNEKLFF
>NA|TRBJ2-7|TRBV12-3/TRBV12-4|NA
TGTGCCAGCAGTTTAAGTGTCCGGTACGAGCAGTACTTC
CASSLSVRYEQYF
>once|TRBJ2-2|TRBV24-1|TRBD1
TGTGCCACCAGTGATTACACCGGGACAGGGACGACTGGGGAGCTGTTTTTT
CATSDYTGTGTTGELFF
>NA|TRBJ2-7|TRBV14|NA
TGTGCCAGCAGCCAGACTCCGACTAGTCTGGGGGAGCAGTACTTC
CASSQTPTSLGEQYF
>NA|TRBJ1-2|TRBV6-5|TRBD1
TGTGCCAGCAGTTACCGGACAGGGGGAACCTATGGCTACACCTTC
CASSYRTGGTYGYTF
>few|TRBJ1-1|TRBV11-2|TRBD1
TGTGCCAGCAGCTTAGATAGGGCAGGGGGCACTGAAGCTTTCTTT
CASSLDRAGGTEAFF
>NA|TRBJ1-6|TRBV6-2/TRBV6-3|NA
TGTGCCAGCAGTTACCTTTCAGGCTTTGATAATTCACCCCTCCACTTT
CASSYLSGFDNSPLHF
>NA|TRBJ2-2|TRBV27|TRBD1
TGTGCCAGCAAGGCTTCGGGACAGGTGAACACCGGGGAGCTGTTTTTT
CASKASGQVNTGELFF
>NA|TRBJ1-2|TRBV20-1|TRBD1
TGCAGTGCAGATGCCATGGGACAGCAGATCTACACCTTC
CSADAMGQQIYTF
>once|TRBJ1-2|TRBV9|NA
TGTGCCAGCAGCGTAGCCCGGGGGGGTAGCCTCCCTAACTATGGCTACACCTTC
CASSVARGGSLPNYGYTF
>NA|TRBJ1-1|TRBV7-2|TRBD1
TGTGCCAGCAGCTATACAGTCCCGGGACAGGGGATGAACACTGAAGCTTTCTTT
CASSYTVPGQGMNTEAFF
>few|TRBJ2-7|TRBV27|NA
TGTGCCAGCACCGGACAATCCTCCTACGAGCAGTACTTC
CASTGQSSYEQYF
>NA|TRBJ1-2|TRBV5-1|TRBD1
TGCGCCAGCAGCTGGACTCCGGGACAGGGGAACTATGGCTACACCTTC
CASSWTPGQGNYGYTF
>once|TRBJ1-1|TRBV28|NA
TGTGCCAGCAGCTTTGGTCAGGCACCCTCTGAAGCTTTCTTT
CASSFGQAPSEAFF
>few|TRBJ1-5|TRBV27|NA
TGTGCCAGCAGTACGACAAGTAGCAATCAGCCCCAGCATTTT
CASSTTSSNQPQHF
>NA|TRBJ1-1|TRBV7-9|NA
TGTGCCAGCCGCGAACCCCACACTGAAGCTTTCTTT
CASREPHTEAFF
>few|TRBJ1-1|TRBV29-1|NA
TGCAGCGTTGACGCTCAATTTTCTGAAGCTTTCTTT
CSVDAQFSEAFF
>many|TRBJ1-5|TRBV12-3/TRBV12-4|TRBD1
TGTGCCAGCAGTTTAGCCTTTGACAGGGTAAGCAATCAGCCCCAGCATTTT
CASSLAFDRVSNQPQHF
>NA|TRBJ1-1|TRBV9|NA
TGTGCCAGCAGCGTAGAGATGGGGGGGAACACTGAAGCTTTCTTT
CASSVEMGGNTEAFF
>many|TRBJ1-2|TRBV6-1|NA
TGTGCCAGCAGTGAAGTAAGGCGCGGCTACACCTTC
CASSEVRRGYTF
>NA|TRBJ2-3|TRBV11-2|NA
TGTGCCAGCAGCTTAGATCGGAGCGGAAACACAGATACGCAGTATTTT
CASSLDRSGNTDTQYF
>NA|TRBJ1-4|TRBV19|NA
TGTGCCAGTAGTATATACGAGGGTGTAACACGAGCAACTAATGAAAAACTGTTTTTT
CASSIYEGVTRATNEKLFF
>NA|TRBJ1-1|TRBV5-1|TRBD1
TGCGCCAGCAGCGGATCACAGGGGGCCACTGAAGCTTTCTTT
CASSGSQGATEAFF
>many|TRBJ1-1|TRBV28|TRBD1
TGTGCCAGCAGCTGGGGACAGGGCCCTGAAGCTTTCTTT
CASSWGQGPEAFF
>NA|TRBJ2-1|TRBV3-1|TRBD2
TGTGCCAGCAGCCAACGGGGGGGGTCCTACAATGAGCAGTTCTTC
CASSQRGGSYNEQFF
>NA|TRBJ2-2|TRBV28|TRBD1
TGTGCCAGCAGTGAGGGGGCAAGGGGCGGGGAGCTGTTTTTT
CASSEGARGGELFF
>NA|TRBJ1-5|TRBV6-1|TRBD1
TGTGCCAGCAGCCGGGACAGGTTCGACCAGCCCCAGCATTTT
CASSRDRFDQPQHF